The 7 T cell receptor beta chains below come from one sample, sequenced in a study of Graves' ophthalmopathy and Graves' hyperthyroidism. Transcripts of RNA were the source for amplifying TCR beta CDR3 regions. After a first-round RT-PCR with HTBI primers, a second-round multiplex PCR was run. TCRdb reprocessed the multiplex PCR reads via MiXCR and lists one record per CDR3 protein. In the table there are 740,000 or so distinct CDR3 sequences, 40% of which are singletons. The sequenced sample was peripheral blood. These receptors originate from an adult man with Graves' ophthalmopathy.

This clonotype occurred a few times. V gene TRBV19 combines with J gene TRBJ2-5; 9 nucleotides line up with TRBD2. This CDR3 is built from 16 residues. V shed 5 bases, J shed 1 base, and the junction held 8 bases outside the gene matches. Germline V gene lookup returns CDR1 LNHDA and CDR2 SQIVND (reference sequence). This CDR3 reads CASSADSGGTQETQYF. The CDR3 nucleotides are TGTGCCAGTAGTGCGGATAGCGGGGGTACCCAAGAGACCCAGTACTTC.

At least ten counts were recorded for this clonotype. The CDR3 loop reads CSVAAGQIYEQYF. CDR3 in DNA: TGCAGCGTTGCCGCGGGACAGATCTACGAGCAGTACTTC. The chain joins TRBV29-1 to TRBJ2-7; D is possibly TRBD1 (7 bases). Trimming shortened V by 4 bases and J by 3 bases, and 13 bases separated the two germline ends. This CDR3 is 13 amino acids long. Germline V gene lookup returns CDR1 SQVTM and CDR2 ANQGSEA.

This clonotype was counted between two and nine times. V usage is TRBV5-4 and J usage is TRBJ2-7, with 7 positions matching TRBD2. Germline V gene sequence: CDR1 SGHNT, CDR2 YYREEE (reference sequence). The CDR3 spans 15 residues. Trimming cost V 0 bases and J 5 bases; bases outside gene matches: 8. The CDR3 region has the DNA TGTGCCAGCAGCTTGGATATGCGGGGGATCCACGAGCAGTACTTC. Translation gives CASSLDMRGIHEQYF.

This rearrangement joins TRBV4-3 to TRBJ1-1; 8 positions match TRBD1. The CDR3 extends over 16 amino acids. The V segment lost 3 bases and the J segment 3 bases; nucleotides outside the gene matches: 9. CDR1 is LGHNA, CDR2 YSLEER, per germline. The CDR3, as DNA: TGCGCCAGCAGCCAGGTGGGGCGACAGGGGTACACTGAAGCTTTCTTT. This gives the protein CASSQVGRQGYTEAFF.

This chain links TRBV20-1 with TRBJ1-2; D not resolved. The CDR3 sequence is 13 residues long. Germline V lookup: CDR1 DFQATT, CDR2 SNEGSKA (reference sequence). Trimming took off 0 bases at V and 9 bases at J, with 14 bases between the two ends. In nucleotides, the CDR3 is TGCAGTGCTAGAGATCCCGCGGGGAGACGCTACACCTTC. It yields the protein CSARDPAGRRYTF.

Regarding this clonotype: One end of the junction is discordant with germline, which a read error may explain. The gene calls are TRBV10-3 and TRBJ2-7; perhaps TRBD2 as D (6 bases). Germline V lookup: CDR1 ENHRY, CDR2 SYGVKD. The CDR3 is 16 amino acids. DNA for the CDR3: TGTGCCAGCAGTCCCCGGAGGGAGGTTCTTCACTACGAGCAGTACTTC. Residues: CASSPRREVLHYEQYF.

This clonotype was observed a handful of times. V usage is TRBV11-2 and J usage is TRBJ2-5; D is ambiguous. This CDR3 region has 16 residues. In germline, CDR1 is SGHAT, CDR2 FQNNGV. The V and J ends lost 4 bases and 5 bases respectively, with 20 bases between them. DNA for the CDR3: TGTGCCAGCAGCTGGACGACAAGAATTCATGGGGAGACCCAGTACTTC. Translated, it gives CASSWTTRIHGETQYF. Full variable domain (remainder filled in from reference TRBV11-2 and TRBJ2-5): EAGVAQSPRYKIIEKRQSVAFWCNPISGHATLYWYQQILGQGPKLLIQFQNNGVVDDSQLPKDRFSAERLKGVDSTLKIQPAKLEDSAVYLCASSWTTRIHGETQYFGPGTRLLVL.